The next 22 T cell receptor beta chains were all read from a single sample in a study of beta chain features in type 1 diabetes. Every bit of the isolated RNA underwent reverse transcription, so sequencing read expressed TCRB transcripts. Here immunoSEQ multiplex PCR was the method, and the copy in TCRdb shows in-frame clones only, minus some. The table records around 690,000 clones, over 10% of them present only once. No antigen has been identified for these receptors. Study-wide results and caveats: There was a moderate but significant shortening of TCRB CDR3s in all four CD4+ subsets of Type 1 diabetes patients.

Input material: naive CD4+ T cells from blood. The receptors shown here come from a man aged 25 to 40 with type 1 diabetes.

This clone came up many times. The chain uses TRBV21-1 and TRBJ2-1; the DNA was not used to check the table's D call, TRBD2. TRBV21-1 is tagged as a pseudogene. The CDR3 has 15 residues. The CDR3 region has the DNA TGTGCCAGCAGCAAAGTAGCGGGGGGGCTCAATGAGCAGTTCTTC. Protein: CASSKVAGGLNEQFF.

This rearrangement joins TRBV7-9 to TRBJ1-4; 7 bases align to TRBD1. V lost 1 base, J lost 8 bases, and 4 bases stayed unmatched. The CDR3 has 14 residues. CDR1 is SEHNR, CDR2 FQNEAQ, per germline (reference sequence). CDR3 sequence: CASSLGQGPEKLFF. The CDR3 nucleotides are TGTGCCAGCAGCTTAGGACAGGGACCCGAAAAACTGTTTTTT.

The sample holds a few counts of this clone. This chain joins TRBV5-1 and TRBJ2-5, with 11 bases fitting TRBD1. This CDR3 is built from 16 residues. V shed 0 bases and J 5 bases; nucleotides not matched to a gene: 6. CDR1 is SGHRS and CDR2 is YFSETQ in the germline V gene. DNA of the CDR3: TGCGCCAGCAGCTTGGAAGGACAGGGGGCAGGGGAGACCCAGTACTTC. It is translated as CASSLEGQGAGETQYF.

This clone was detected a few times. The chain carries TRBV9 and TRBJ2-2; D is possibly TRBD1 (6 bases). V gave up 0 bases and J gave up 3 bases, with 12 bases separating them. There are 16 residues in the CDR3. CDR1 and CDR2 (germline): SGDLS, YYNGEE. The CDR3 region has the DNA TGTGCCAGCAGCGTAGCCGGACAGTCCTACACCGGGGAGCTGTTTTTT. It yields the protein CASSVAGQSYTGELFF.

This rearrangement joins TRBV30 to TRBJ2-1, with D perhaps matching TRBD1 or TRBD2 (5 bases each). Trimming removed 5 bases at V and 6 bases at J, with 20 bases between. This CDR3 has 15 residues. Germline V gene lookup returns CDR1 GTSNPN and CDR2 SVGIG (reference sequence). The DNA for the CDR3 is TGTGCCTGGTCCTCCTTGAGTTGGGGGATCAATGAGCAGTTCTTC. It codes for CAWSSLSWGINEQFF.

Only a few counts were recorded for this clone. The rearrangement joins TRBV27 to TRBJ2-6, with D hard to call. V was cut by 9 bases and J by 3 bases, with 18 bases left in between. The CDR3 loop spans 16 amino acids. Germline values: CDR1 MNHEY, CDR2 SMNVEV (reference sequence). The CDR3 nucleotides are TGTGCCAGTCGTTCAGTGCGAAATCGTGGGGCCAACGTCCTGACTTTC. It is translated as CASRSVRNRGANVLTF.

The chain employs TRBV5-6 and TRBJ1-5; TRBD1 is a possible D gene (6 bases). There are 14 residues in the CDR3. Between the trimmed V and J ends, which lost 4 bases and 4 bases, there was a span of 12 bases. Germline V gives CDR1 SGHDT, CDR2 YYEEEE. The CDR3 DNA reads TGTGCCAGCAGCCGGGACAATAATAATCAGCCCCAGCATTTT. The encoded protein is CASSRDNNNQPQHF.

This clone was seen more than once but under ten times. In the same sample, other DNA sequences code for this CDR3. The chain couples TRBV7-2 to TRBJ1-2; 9 bases map to TRBD1. CDR1 SGHTA and CDR2 FQGNSA come from the germline V gene. The length of the CDR3 is 13 residues. V dropped 5 bases and J dropped 7; count of bases not matched to a gene: 5. The CDR3 coding sequence is TGTGCCAGCAGCCCACAGGGGGCGGGTGGCTACACCTTC. This sequence encodes CASSPQGAGGYTF.

This clone was seen a few times. V gene TRBV29-1 combines with J gene TRBJ1-4; D is unresolved. This CDR3 has 13 residues. V was trimmed by 1 base and J by 7 bases, leaving 10 bases between them. Germline CDR1 reads SQVTM; CDR2 reads ANQGSEA. CDR3 sequence reads: CSVEGQRGEKLFF. In nucleotides, the CDR3 is TGCAGCGTTGAAGGTCAACGGGGTGAAAAACTGTTTTTT.

This clone was picked up a small number of times. This chain connects TRBV4-3 to TRBJ2-7; D gene ambiguous. The germline CDR1 and CDR2 sequences are LGHNA and YSLEER. Trimming shortened V by 0 bases and J by 9 bases, and 15 bases separated the two germline ends. The CDR3 extends over 14 amino acids. In DNA form, the CDR3 reads TGCGCCAGCAGCCAAGACGGAATTTGGTCTGTGCAGTACTTC. It codes for CASSQDGIWSVQYF.

V is TRBV2 and J is TRBJ2-5, with no clear D. The CDR3 has 12 amino acids. The V and J ends lost 8 bases and 2 bases respectively, with 9 bases between them. Germline V CDR1 and CDR2: SNHLY, FYNNEI. The CDR3 nucleotides read TGTGCCAGCCGGCAGACGCAAGAGACCCAGTACTTC. This codes for CASRQTQETQYF.

This clone was observed a handful of times. The chain has TRBV30 and TRBJ1-5; D is unresolved. This CDR3 has 12 residues. Between the trimmed V and J ends, which lost 2 bases and 6 bases, there was a span of 8 bases. Germline lookup yields CDR1 GTSNPN and CDR2 SVGIG (reference sequence). CDR3 nucleotides: TGTGCCTGGAGTACGGCGCTTCAGCCCCAGCATTTT. Its protein product is CAWSTALQPQHF.

The chain employs TRBV5-1 and TRBJ1-2, with a tentative D call TRBD1 (5 bases). V was shortened by 0 bases and J by 7 bases, with 13 bases between the two germline ends. This CDR3 contains 14 residues. The V gene's germline CDR1 is SGHRS and CDR2 YFSETQ. The CDR3 DNA reads as TGCGCCAGCAGCTTGGCCTCCGGGGGGACTGGCTACACCTTC. It codes for CASSLASGGTGYTF.

This clone was found a few times. The rearrangement links TRBV15 to TRBJ2-3; 7 bases line up with TRBD2. The germline CDR1 and CDR2 sequences are LNHNV and YYDKDF (reference sequence). The CDR3 sequence is 15 residues long. J was trimmed by 4 bases and V by 5 bases; bases with no gene match: 9. In nucleotides, the CDR3 is TGTGCCACCAGCCCGAGGAGCGGGGCTCCAGATACGCAGTATTTT. Encoded protein: CATSPRSGAPDTQYF.

Only a few counts were recorded for this clone. The V and J genes are TRBV4-3 and TRBJ2-2, with TRBD2 matching over 14 bases. This CDR3 contains 17 residues. Germline V gene lookup returns CDR1 LGHNA and CDR2 YSLEER. V lost 0 bases, J lost 6 bases, and 3 bases stayed unmatched. The CDR3 nucleotides read TGCGCCAGCAGCCAAGAGACTAGCGGGGGGGCCCCCGGGGAGCTGTTTTTT. Its translation is CASSQETSGGAPGELFF.

The chain combines TRBV14 with TRBJ1-4; D is unclear. This CDR3 has 14 amino acids. Germline lookup yields CDR1 SGHDN and CDR2 FVKESK. The V gene lost 4 bases and the J gene lost 3 bases, with 9 bases spanning the gap. The DNA for the CDR3 is TGTGCCAGCAGCCGACCCGGGGCTAATGAAAAACTGTTTTTT. This translates into CASSRPGANEKLFF.

This chain joins TRBV7-3 and TRBJ2-1; D gene uncertain. V gave up 2 bases and J gave up 5 bases, with 1 base separating them. CDR3 length: 11 amino acids. Germline-derived CDR1 and CDR2 are SGHTA and FQGTGA. The CDR3 is CASSLDNEQFF. In nucleotides, the CDR3 is TGTGCCAGCAGCTTAGACAATGAGCAGTTCTTC.

This chain links TRBV10-3 with TRBJ1-2, with TRBD1 matching 11 bases. The junction had 8 bases not matched to a gene; V was cut back by 7 bases and J by 7 bases. CDR1 and CDR2 (germline): ENHRY, SYGVKD. This CDR3 contains 14 residues. The CDR3 reads CAITPWGTGGGYTF. The CDR3, as DNA: TGTGCCATCACTCCCTGGGGGACAGGGGGTGGCTACACCTTC.

The rearrangement joins TRBV14 to TRBJ2-2; D gene uncertain. This CDR3 contains 14 residues. In germline, CDR1 is SGHDN, CDR2 FVKESK. V gave up 0 bases and J gave up 5 bases, with 7 bases separating them. Written as DNA, the CDR3 is TGTGCCAGCAGCCAAGATTGGGATACCGGGGAGCTGTTTTTT. As protein: CASSQDWDTGELFF.

This clone appeared a few times. This chain joins TRBV4-2 and TRBJ2-7; 9 bases line up with TRBD1. Trimming took 0 bases from V and 6 from J; bases not matched to a gene: 12. Germline V gene lookup returns CDR1 LGHNA and CDR2 YNFKEQ. This CDR3 has 17 residues. The CDR3 here is CASSQDLGRTGEGEQYF. The DNA of the CDR3 is TGTGCCAGCAGCCAAGATCTAGGAAGGACAGGGGAAGGCGAGCAGTACTTC.

V usage is TRBV29-1 and J usage is TRBJ1-1; TRBD1 might be the D (6 bases). Trimming took 4 bases from V and 3 from J, leaving 15 bases between them. The CDR3 consists of 14 residues. Germline V gene lookup returns CDR1 SQVTM and CDR2 ANQGSEA. The CDR3 coding sequence is TGCAGCGTTGTCTCACAGGGTGGGTACACTGAAGCTTTCTTT. Its protein product is CSVVSQGGYTEAFF.

This clone has just a few counts. The CDR3 protein is CASSLGTSSGETQYF. The CDR3, as DNA: TGCGCCAGCAGCTTGGGGACTAGCAGCGGGGAGACCCAGTACTTC. This chain joins TRBV5-1 and TRBJ2-5; TRBD2 matches 8 bases. Germline V gives CDR1 SGHRS, CDR2 YFSETQ. The CDR3 covers 15 residues. Unmatched junction bases numbered 6, after V lost 0 bases and J lost 5 bases.